This TCR beta chain came from a study of CD4+ T cells in melanoma. Findings of the study overall: CD8+ T cell, macrophage and B cell function reportedly correlated with neoantigen-specific CD4+ T cells.

This clone was detected only once. Its antigen is unidentified. Repertoires were generated with immunoSEQ multiplex PCR, while TCRdb's copy carries only in-frame clones and drops some. Of about 21,000 clones detected, around 80% appear once; the ten largest clones hold 9.7%. The germline V and J ends were trimmed by 1 base and 5 bases, with 15 bases remaining between them. Germline V gives CDR1 SGHKS, CDR2 YYEKEE (reference sequence). This CDR3 has 15 residues. This sequence was found in a human donor with melanoma. The rearrangement uses TRBV5-5 and TRBJ2-5, with D tentatively TRBD2 (7 bases). CDR3 sequence: CASSLYGGADETQYF. The CDR3 DNA reads TGTGCCAGCAGCTTGTATGGGGGGGCGGACGAGACCCAGTACTTC.